The 5 T cell receptor beta chains listed next were all sequenced from one sample in a study of blood T cell repertoires in COVID-19. Assay: immunoSEQ multiplex PCR; the TCRdb copy retains only in-frame clones and omits some. This repertoire shows 330,000 or so clones, approximately 92% found once; its top ten account for around 20%. Sequencing was done on a sample of PBMCs or T cells enriched from blood (not recorded which). The receptors stem from a woman aged 25 to 45 who had recovered from COVID-19.

V is TRBV11-3 and J is TRBJ2-5; D is possibly TRBD2 (5 bases). Looked up from germline, CDR1 is SGHNT and CDR2 is YENEEA. The CDR3 is 12 residues long. V shed 5 bases and J shed 2 bases, with 6 bases lying between them. The CDR3: CASSRGQETQYF. CDR3 nucleotide sequence: TGTGCCAGCAGCCGGGGACAAGAGACCCAGTACTTC.

The rearrangement uses TRBV9 and TRBJ2-1, with D tentatively TRBD2 (6 bases). V was cut by 0 bases and J by 12 bases, with 13 bases left in between. The CDR3 is 13 residues long. Germline assignment: CDR1 SGDLS and CDR2 YYNGEE. The CDR3 sequence: CASSVEAGRGQFF. CDR3 bases: TGTGCCAGCAGCGTAGAGGCGGGGCGGGGGCAGTTCTTC.

This clone is a singleton in its sample. The chain combines TRBV14 with TRBJ1-3; TRBD1 matches 8 bases. The V gene end was trimmed by 2 bases and the J gene end by 2 bases; junction bases not matched to a gene: 2. The CDR3 has 15 amino acids. Germline V gene sequence: CDR1 SGHDN, CDR2 FVKESK. For the CDR3, the DNA is TGTGCCAGCAGCCAAACAGGGGGAGCTGGAAACACCATATATTTT. This translates into CASSQTGGAGNTIYF.

The J gene is TRBJ2-7, the V gene TRBV5-6; TRBD2 agrees at 11 bases. CDR1 and CDR2 (germline): SGHDT, YYEEEE. The CDR3 has 16 amino acids. Trimming cost V 1 base and J 2 bases; bases outside gene matches: 5. Here the CDR3 DNA reads TGTGCCAGCAGCTTGATACTAGCGGGAGTCCCCTACGAGCAGTACTTC. This sequence encodes CASSLILAGVPYEQYF. Together with reference TRBV5-6 and TRBJ2-7, the CDR3 gives the full variable domain: DAGVTQSPTHLIKTRGQQVTLRCSPKSGHDTVSWYQQALGQGPQFIFQYYEEEERQRGNFPDRFSGHQFPNYSSELNVNALLLGDSALYLCASSLILAGVPYEQYFGPGTRLTVT.

The chain joins TRBV3-1 (or the pseudogene TRBV3-2) to TRBJ2-7; 16 bases map to TRBD2. V shed 4 bases, J shed 2 bases, and the junction held 2 bases outside the gene matches. The germline CDR1 and CDR2 sequences are LGHDT and YNNKEL (reference sequence). This CDR3 spans 16 amino acids. The DNA for the CDR3 is TGTGCCAGCAGCCCGGGACTAGCGGGGGGGCCCTACGAGCAGTACTTC. Residues: CASSPGLAGGPYEQYF.